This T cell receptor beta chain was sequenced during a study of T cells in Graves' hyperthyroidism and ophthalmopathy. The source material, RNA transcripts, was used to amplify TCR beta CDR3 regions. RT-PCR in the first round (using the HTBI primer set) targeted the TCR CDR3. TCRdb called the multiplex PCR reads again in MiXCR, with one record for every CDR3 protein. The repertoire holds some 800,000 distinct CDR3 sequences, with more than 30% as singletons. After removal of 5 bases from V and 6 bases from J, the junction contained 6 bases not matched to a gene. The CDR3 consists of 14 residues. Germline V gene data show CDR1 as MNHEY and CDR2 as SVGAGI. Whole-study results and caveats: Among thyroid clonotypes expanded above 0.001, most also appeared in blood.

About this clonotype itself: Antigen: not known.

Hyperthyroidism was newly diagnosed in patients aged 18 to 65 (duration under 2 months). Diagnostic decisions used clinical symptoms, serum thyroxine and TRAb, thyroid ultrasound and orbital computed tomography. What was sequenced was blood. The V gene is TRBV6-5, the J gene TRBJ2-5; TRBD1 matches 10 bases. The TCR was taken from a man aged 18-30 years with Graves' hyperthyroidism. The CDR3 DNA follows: TGTGCCAGCAGTAAGACAGGGGGCGCGAAGACCCAGTACTTC. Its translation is CASSKTGGAKTQYF.